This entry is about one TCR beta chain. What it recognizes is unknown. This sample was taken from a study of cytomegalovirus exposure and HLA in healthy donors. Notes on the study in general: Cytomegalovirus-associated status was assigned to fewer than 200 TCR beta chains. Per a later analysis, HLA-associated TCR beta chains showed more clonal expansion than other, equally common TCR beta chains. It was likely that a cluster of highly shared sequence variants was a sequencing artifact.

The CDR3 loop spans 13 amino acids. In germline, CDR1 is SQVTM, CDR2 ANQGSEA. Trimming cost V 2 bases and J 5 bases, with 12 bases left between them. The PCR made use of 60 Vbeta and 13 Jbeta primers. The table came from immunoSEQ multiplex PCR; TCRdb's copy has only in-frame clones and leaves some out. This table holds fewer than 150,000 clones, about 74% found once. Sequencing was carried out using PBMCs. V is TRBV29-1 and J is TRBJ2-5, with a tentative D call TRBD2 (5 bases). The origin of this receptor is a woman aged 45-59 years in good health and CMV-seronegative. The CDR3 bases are TGCAGCGTTGAAAGGGTACCGGGGGAGACCCAGTACTTC. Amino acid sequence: CSVERVPGETQYF.